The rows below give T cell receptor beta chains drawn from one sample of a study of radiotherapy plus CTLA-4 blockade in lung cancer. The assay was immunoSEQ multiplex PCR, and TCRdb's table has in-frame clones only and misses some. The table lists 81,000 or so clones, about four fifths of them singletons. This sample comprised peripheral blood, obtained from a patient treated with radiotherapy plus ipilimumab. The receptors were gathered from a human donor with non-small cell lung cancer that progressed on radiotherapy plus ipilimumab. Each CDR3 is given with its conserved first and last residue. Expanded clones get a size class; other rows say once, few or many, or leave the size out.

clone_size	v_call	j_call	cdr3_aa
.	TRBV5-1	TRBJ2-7	CASSLEAGRLYEQYF
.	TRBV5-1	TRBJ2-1	CASSVSRDRIAGDNEQFF
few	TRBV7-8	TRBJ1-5	CASSPGAREGNQPQHF
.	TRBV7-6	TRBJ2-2	CASSPRQGDTGELFF
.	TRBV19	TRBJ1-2	CASSISGYYGYTF
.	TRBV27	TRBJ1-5	CASGHGRGNQPQHF
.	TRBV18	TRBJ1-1	CASSRTGVGEAFF
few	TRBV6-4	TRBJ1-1	CASSEVRQPDRGTWNTEAFF
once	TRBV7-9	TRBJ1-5	CASSSSTGNQPQHF
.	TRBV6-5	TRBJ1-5	CASSSRDSNQPQHF
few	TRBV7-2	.	CASSLGGGGVYEQYF
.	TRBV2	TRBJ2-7	CASSETDTYEQYF
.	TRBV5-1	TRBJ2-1	CASSVHNEQFF
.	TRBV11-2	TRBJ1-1	CASSLGLSAEAFF
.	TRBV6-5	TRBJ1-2	CASRLGTAPNYGYTF
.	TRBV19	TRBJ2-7	CASSILGLSGEQYF
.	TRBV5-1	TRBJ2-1	CASQVVAGGSYYNEQFF
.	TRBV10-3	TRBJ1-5	CAISETTTVGNQPQHF
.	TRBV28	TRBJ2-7	CASSLDRTLSYEQYF
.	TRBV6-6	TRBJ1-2	CASSPKVWVYGYTF
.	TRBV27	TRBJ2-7	CASSLTSGTIIYEQYF
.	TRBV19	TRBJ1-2	CASSRGADTSNYGYTF
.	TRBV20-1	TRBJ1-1	CSASRGAEAFF
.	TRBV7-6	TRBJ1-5	CASSLGTSQPQHF
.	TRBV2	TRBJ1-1	CASRDRLITEAFF
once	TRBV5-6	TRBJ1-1	CASSPVGKNTEAFF
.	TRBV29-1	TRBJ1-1	CSVLFSRMNTEAFF
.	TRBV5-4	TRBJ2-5	CASSLRHGQETQYF
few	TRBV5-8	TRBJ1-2	CASSLGQRSYGYTF
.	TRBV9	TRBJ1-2	CASSVGSGDSYTF
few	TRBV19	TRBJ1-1	CASSSQGAGTEAFF
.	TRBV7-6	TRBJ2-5	CASTRKGGPQETQYF